A selection of T cell receptor beta chains follows, all from one sample in a study of CD8+ T cells in alopecia areata. Sequencing used immunoSEQ multiplex PCR; TCRdb keeps in-frame clones, though not all of them. The table lists around 80,000 clones, roughly 50% of them singletons. Specimen: NKG2D-high CD8+ T cells sorted from blood. All receptors come from a human donor with alopecia areata. Both conserved end residues are part of each CDR3. D genes are given only for firm matches. Not all rows give a size; the values are once, few, many and, for expanded clones, a class.

size	J	D	V	CDR3
few	TRBJ2-5	NA	TRBV7-2	CASSSGLPGTQYF
NA	TRBJ2-7	TRBD1	TRBV10-3	CAIRRDRDYEQYF
NA	TRBJ2-1	NA	TRBV27	CASSFGRAGDGEQFF
NA	TRBJ2-3	NA	TRBV4-1	CASSQGLTDTQYF
NA	TRBJ1-6	NA	TRBV27	CASSLRAAYNSPLHF
NA	TRBJ2-1	NA	TRBV27	CASSVGNNEQFF
few	TRBJ1-2	NA	TRBV29-1	CSVEAQTVNYGYTF
NA	TRBJ2-7	TRBD1	TRBV29-1	CSVPGQSSYEQYF
once	TRBJ2-7	NA	TRBV4-1	CASSQVSFYEQYF
NA	TRBJ1-1	NA	TRBV6-5	CASSYGTGTTEAFF
NA	TRBJ2-2	NA	TRBV2	CAGSEGRHTGELFF
few	TRBJ2-6	NA	TRBV2	CASSDFGAGANVLTF
NA	TRBJ1-5	NA	TRBV6-1	CASSHRGEHQPQHF
NA	TRBJ2-2	TRBD2	TRBV29-1	CSVILTAGVYAGELFF
NA	TRBJ2-7	NA	TRBV4-1	CASSQKWSHGDEQYF
NA	TRBJ2-5	NA	TRBV25-1	CASSEGAGQETQYF
NA	TRBJ2-3	NA	TRBV7-9	CASSFTGRTPTDTQYF
NA	TRBJ2-1	NA	TRBV11-3	CASSLVRYGYNEQFF
once	TRBJ2-5	TRBD1	TRBV5-4	CASRSRQGGEQETQYF
few	TRBJ2-5	NA	TRBV13	CASSSAVQETQYF
NA	TRBJ2-4	NA	TRBV4-1	CASSQVHLRSWNIQYF
NA	TRBJ1-2	NA	TRBV29-1	CSGGESGDGYTF
NA	TRBJ2-3	TRBD2	TRBV4-2	CASSHGLADTDTQYF
NA	TRBJ2-3	NA	TRBV6-6	CASSWTDTQYF
NA	TRBJ1-4	NA	TRBV29-1	CSVEGGDMDEKLFF
NA	TRBJ1-1	TRBD1	TRBV4-3	CASSQDYGQGGTEAFF
few	TRBJ1-2	NA	TRBV29-1	CSVGEAHGYTF
NA	TRBJ2-7	NA	TRBV5-6	CASSSQKRYEQYF
NA	TRBJ2-1	NA	TRBV29-1	CSVVVPPSYNEQFF
NA	TRBJ1-4	TRBD1	TRBV4-1	CASSLRFAGQGNEKLFF
few	TRBJ2-2	NA	TRBV19	CASSYGGGTGELFF
few	TRBJ2-5	NA	TRBV2	CASRAWETQYF
NA	TRBJ2-2	NA	TRBV30	CACLWAGELFF
NA	TRBJ2-7	TRBD2	TRBV11-2	CASSLTLAGASYEQYF
NA	TRBJ2-5	NA	TRBV6-5	CASTQGPWETQYF
few	TRBJ2-7	TRBD1	TRBV5-1	CASSIGQVQYF
once	TRBJ2-7	NA	TRBV4-1	CASRSPGRLGEQYF
NA	TRBJ2-3	NA	TRBV7-9	CASSSDSDTQYF
NA	TRBJ1-2	NA	TRBV29-1	CSVEHSPHTPIYGYTF
few	TRBJ2-7	NA	TRBV7-9	CASSLAGHYEQYF
NA	TRBJ2-5	TRBD1	TRBV30	CAWSGDRVETQYF
NA	TRBJ1-1	NA	TRBV30	CAWSWGTTEAFF
few	TRBJ2-3	TRBD1	TRBV7-9	CASSGTGGIVDTQYF
NA	TRBJ2-2	TRBD1	TRBV29-1	CSVSDRAGELFF
NA	TRBJ1-1	NA	TRBV23-1	CARGRRDTEAFF